Below, 10 T cell receptor beta chains from the same sample are listed, as sequenced in a study of blood T cell repertoires in COVID-19. Sequenced by immunoSEQ multiplex PCR; TCRdb stores in-frame clones only, minus some. The sample holds tens of thousands of clones, roughly 89% seen once. Sequenced: peripheral blood. The receptors come from a man in his fifties or sixties with active COVID-19.

This chain connects TRBV5-1 to TRBJ2-7; 7 bases agree with TRBD2. Germline-derived CDR1 and CDR2 are SGHRS and YFSETQ. V lost 4 bases to trimming and J lost 4 bases; unmatched junction nucleotides: 5. The CDR3 is 13 residues long. The CDR3 DNA reads TGCGCCAGCAGCCGGGGAGGGAGTTACGAGCAGTACTTC. Its translation: CASSRGGSYEQYF.

CDR3 coding DNA: TGTGCCACCAGTCTCTCGGGGTCCTACAATGAGCAGTTCTTC. Translating gives CATSLSGSYNEQFF. This chain links TRBV15 with TRBJ2-1, with TRBD2 as a possible D gene (5 bases). The CDR3 spans 14 residues. The V gene's germline CDR1 is LNHNV and CDR2 YYDKDF (reference sequence). V lost 6 bases and J 1 base, leaving 10 bases between the germline ends. Drawing the rest from reference TRBV15 and TRBJ2-1, the complete variable domain is DAMVIQNPRYQVTQFGKPVTLSCSQTLNHNVMYWYQQKSSQAPKLLFHYYDKDFNNEADTPDNFQSRRPNTSFCFLDIRSPGLGDTAMYLCATSLSGSYNEQFFGPGTRLTVL.

The rearrangement links TRBV7-2 to TRBJ1-1, with 8 bases fitting TRBD1. V trimming: 5 bases; J trimming: 1 base; junction bases outside the gene matches: 6. The germline CDR1 and CDR2 sequences are SGHTA and FQGNSA. This CDR3 has 15 amino acids. CDR3: CASSPWTGRNTEAFF. The CDR3 nucleotides read TGTGCCAGCAGCCCCTGGACAGGGAGGAACACTGAAGCTTTCTTT.

This clone showed up just once. This chain joins TRBV7-8 and TRBJ2-7; 7 nucleotides match TRBD1. In germline, CDR1 is SGHVS, CDR2 FQNEAQ. The ends lost 5 bases at V and 2 bases at J; junction bases unmatched: 9. The CDR3 consists of 15 residues. CDR3 residues: CASSRPRDSPYEQYF. CDR3 in DNA: TGTGCCAGCAGCCGTCCACGGGACAGCCCCTACGAGCAGTACTTC.

The rearrangement joins TRBV11-2 to TRBJ2-1; possibly TRBD2 for D (5 bases). This CDR3 is built from 16 residues. Germline CDR1 is SGHAT and CDR2 is FQNNGV. Trimming removed 5 bases from V and 3 bases from J, with 17 bases in between. The CDR3 is CASSDPRRGRYNEQFF. In nucleotides, the CDR3 is TGTGCCAGCAGCGATCCTCGGCGCGGGCGCTACAATGAGCAGTTCTTC.

This sequence joins TRBV9 and TRBJ2-2; D unresolved. CDR3 length equals 16 residues. V shed 2 bases and J shed 4 bases, with 15 bases lying between them. Germline V gene data show CDR1 as SGDLS and CDR2 as YYNGEE. The CDR3 nucleotides read TGTGCCAGCAGCGTCGACATCGACCCGTCCACCGGGGAGCTGTTTTTT. Its protein product is CASSVDIDPSTGELFF.

This sequence joins TRBV28 and TRBJ2-1, with 7 bases that match TRBD2. CDR1 MDHEN and CDR2 SYDVKM come from the germline V gene. The junction had 14 bases not matched to a gene; V was cut back by 6 bases and J by 6 bases. The CDR3 runs to 16 residues. DNA of the CDR3: TGTGCCAGCAGCCTCTTTGGTGCGGGAGTTCGCAATGAGCAGTTCTTC. This codes for CASSLFGAGVRNEQFF.

The gene calls are TRBV7-2 and TRBJ2-7, with no clear D. V lost 5 bases and J 3 bases, leaving 8 bases between the germline ends. The CDR3 runs 12 residues. CDR1 and CDR2 from the germline V gene are SGHTA and FQGNSA. The CDR3: CASSPRHYEQYF. The CDR3 DNA follows: TGTGCCAGCAGCCCTCGACACTACGAGCAGTACTTC.

CDR3 DNA sequence: TGTGCCAGCAGCTTAGTTGCGGGGGGGGCCGGGGAGCTGTTTTTT. Protein sequence: CASSLVAGGAGELFF. The chain employs TRBV7-2 and TRBJ2-2, with 9 nucleotides matching TRBD2. The ends lost 1 base at V and 6 bases at J; junction bases unmatched: 3. The CDR3 loop spans 15 amino acids. From germline, CDR1 is SGHTA and CDR2 FQGNSA.

This sequence joins TRBV3-1 (or the pseudogene TRBV3-2) and TRBJ2-7; D is unresolved. Germline-derived CDR1 and CDR2 are LGHDT and YNNKEL (reference sequence). V shed 2 bases and J shed 5 bases, with 4 bases lying between them. The CDR3 sequence is 11 residues long. Here the CDR3 DNA reads TGTGCCAGCAGCCAATATCACGAGCAGTACTTC. Its protein product is CASSQYHEQYF.